Listed below are T cell receptor beta chains from one sample, sequenced in a study of T cell responses to AZD1222 COVID-19 vaccine. Sequencing was performed with immunoSEQ multiplex PCR; in TCRdb, only in-frame clones are kept and a portion is missing. The sample gives 100,000 to 120,000 clones, about four fifths of which show up once; less than 5% is in the top ten. Specimen: peripheral blood, collected on day 0 of AZD1222 vaccination. These receptors were taken from an adult in good health. Both conserved end residues are part of each CDR3. D genes are given only for firm matches. Clone size, where shown, is once, few, many, or a class for clones that have expanded.

CDR3 length: 16; D gene: -; V gene: TRBV6-2/TRBV6-3; J gene: TRBJ1-4; clone size: -; CDR3 protein: CASSYGPGGRREKLFF; CDR3 DNA: TGTGCCAGCAGTTACGGTCCGGGGGGAAGACGAGAAAAACTGTTTTTT
CDR3 length: 13; D gene: TRBD1; V gene: TRBV28; J gene: TRBJ1-2; clone size: -; CDR3 protein: CASSEQGAQGYTF; CDR3 DNA: TGTGCCAGCAGTGAACAGGGGGCGCAGGGCTACACCTTC
CDR3 length: 15; D gene: TRBD1; V gene: TRBV5-5; J gene: TRBJ1-2; clone size: -; CDR3 protein: CASSPTGTEYYGYTF; CDR3 DNA: TGTGCCAGCAGCCCCACCGGGACAGAGTACTATGGCTACACCTTC
CDR3 length: 14; D gene: -; V gene: TRBV5-4; J gene: TRBJ1-1; clone size: -; CDR3 protein: CASSTTQGSTEAFF; CDR3 DNA: TGTGCCAGCAGCACCACACAGGGAAGCACTGAAGCTTTCTTT
CDR3 length: 14; D gene: -; V gene: TRBV7-8; J gene: TRBJ2-5; clone size: -; CDR3 protein: CASSSLLSKETQYF; CDR3 DNA: TGTGCCAGCAGCTCGCTTTTATCCAAAGAGACCCAGTACTTC
CDR3 length: 16; D gene: -; V gene: TRBV3-1/TRBV3-2; J gene: TRBJ1-1; clone size: -; CDR3 protein: CASSRRSDRLNTEAFF; CDR3 DNA: TGTGCCAGCAGTCGACGGTCAGACCGACTTAACACTGAAGCTTTCTTT
CDR3 length: 14; D gene: -; V gene: TRBV2; J gene: TRBJ2-3; clone size: -; CDR3 protein: CASRLQGFTDTQYF; CDR3 DNA: TGTGCCAGTCGGCTGCAGGGTTTCACAGATACGCAGTATTTT
CDR3 length: 17; D gene: -; V gene: TRBV7-8; J gene: TRBJ2-3; clone size: once; CDR3 protein: CASISFWGKSSTDTQYF; CDR3 DNA: TGTGCCAGCATCTCGTTCTGGGGGAAGTCCTCCACAGATACGCAGTATTTT
CDR3 length: 16; D gene: -; V gene: TRBV19; J gene: TRBJ1-2; clone size: -; CDR3 protein: CASSLGDIKPTYGYTF; CDR3 DNA: TGTGCCAGTAGTCTAGGGGACATCAAGCCTACTTATGGCTACACCTTC
CDR3 length: 14; D gene: -; V gene: TRBV3-1/TRBV3-2; J gene: TRBJ2-5; clone size: -; CDR3 protein: CASSPARLQETQYF; CDR3 DNA: TGTGCCAGCAGCCCAGCCAGGCTCCAAGAGACCCAGTACTTC
CDR3 length: 15; D gene: TRBD1; V gene: TRBV10-2; J gene: TRBJ2-3; clone size: few; CDR3 protein: CASRDGQGQADTQYF; CDR3 DNA: TGCGCCAGCAGGGATGGACAGGGTCAGGCAGATACGCAGTATTTT
CDR3 length: 15; D gene: -; V gene: TRBV5-8; J gene: TRBJ2-2; clone size: few; CDR3 protein: CASSLYDRSTGELFF; CDR3 DNA: TGTGCCAGCAGCTTGTATGACAGATCAACCGGGGAGCTGTTTTTT
CDR3 length: 12; D gene: -; V gene: TRBV6-5; J gene: TRBJ1-5; clone size: -; CDR3 protein: CASSYSGQPQHF; CDR3 DNA: TGTGCCAGCAGTTACTCGGGTCAGCCCCAGCATTTT
CDR3 length: 14; D gene: -; V gene: TRBV29-1; J gene: TRBJ1-4; clone size: -; CDR3 protein: CSVEDTGRDEKLFF; CDR3 DNA: TGCAGCGTTGAAGATACAGGGAGAGATGAAAAACTGTTTTTT
CDR3 length: 15; D gene: TRBD1; V gene: TRBV24-1; J gene: TRBJ1-5; clone size: -; CDR3 protein: CATSDSRTGWEPQHF; CDR3 DNA: TGTGCCACCAGTGATTCGCGGACAGGGTGGGAGCCCCAGCATTTT
CDR3 length: 15; D gene: TRBD1; V gene: TRBV3-1/TRBV3-2; J gene: TRBJ1-1; clone size: -; CDR3 protein: CASSQGAQGVLRAFF; CDR3 DNA: TGTGCCAGCAGCCAAGGGGCACAGGGGGTCCTTCGAGCTTTCTTT
CDR3 length: 16; D gene: -; V gene: TRBV9; J gene: TRBJ2-3; clone size: -; CDR3 protein: CASSVGLAGGTDTQYF; CDR3 DNA: TGTGCCAGCAGCGTAGGATTGGCAGGGGGCACAGATACGCAGTATTTT